This T cell receptor beta chain was retrieved from a study of graft-versus-host responses after intestinal transplantation. Notes on this clone: Its antigen is as yet unknown.

Data came from immunoSEQ multiplex PCR; TCRdb stores just in-frame clones and leaves some out. The repertoire holds about 81,000 clones, with approximately 88% as singletons. The CDR3 is made up of 15 amino acids. V lost 5 bases, J lost 6 bases, and 8 bases stayed unmatched. In germline, CDR1 is MNHEY, CDR2 SMNVEV (reference sequence). This TCR derives from a human donor who received an intestinal transplant. This specimen consisted of unstimulated CD4+ T cells sorted from spleen or lymph node cells, obtained before intestinal transplant. The rearrangement links TRBV27 to TRBJ1-5; 9 bases line up with TRBD1. CDR3 loop: CASSVTGTGFQPQHF. As DNA, the CDR3 is TGTGCCAGCAGTGTAACCGGGACAGGGTTTCAGCCCCAGCATTTT.